This is a list of T cell receptor beta chains from one sample in a study of cytomegalovirus exposure and HLA in healthy donors. The data were produced by immunoSEQ multiplex PCR, yet TCRdb's version contains in-frame clones alone and is incomplete. This table holds about 130,000 clones, 65% to 90% found once. Material for sequencing was PBMCs. The receptors were gathered from a girl aged 2 to 10 in good health and CMV-seronegative. Both conserved end residues are part of each CDR3. A D gene is named only where the DNA matches it firmly. Clone size appears in some rows only: once, few, many, or a class for an expanded clone.

clone_size	j_call	d_call	v_call	cdr3_aa	cdr3_nt
once	TRBJ2-5	-	TRBV7-2	CASSSERGRQETQYF	TGTGCCAGCAGCTCCGAACGGGGGAGGCAAGAGACCCAGTACTTC
-	TRBJ2-1	-	TRBV20-1	CSAFYNEQFF	TGCAGTGCCTTTTACAATGAGCAGTTCTTC
once	TRBJ1-2	-	TRBV6-4	CASSDSAEANYGYTF	TGTGCCAGCAGTGACTCGGCAGAAGCTAACTATGGCTACACCTTC
once	TRBJ2-1	-	TRBV11-2	CASSPYSYNEQFF	TGTGCCAGCAGCCCCTATTCCTACAATGAGCAGTTCTTC
few	TRBJ1-2	-	TRBV6-5	CASSSTGGVYGYTF	TGTGCCAGCAGTTCGACAGGCGGTGTCTATGGCTACACCTTC
few	TRBJ2-2	-	TRBV7-8	CASSLPFTGELFF	TGTGCCAGCAGCTTACCGTTCACCGGGGAGCTGTTTTTT
-	TRBJ2-1	-	TRBV19	CASNAGGGQSYNEQFF	TGTGCCAGTAATGCAGGTGGGGGCCAAAGTTACAATGAGCAGTTCTTC
-	TRBJ1-1	-	TRBV27	CASRPRRGEGLNTEAFF	TGTGCCAGCCGTCCGCGACGGGGGGAGGGACTGAACACTGAAGCTTTCTTT
-	TRBJ2-1	-	TRBV25-1	CASSYYNEQFF	TGTGCCAGCAGTTACTACAATGAGCAGTTCTTC
-	TRBJ1-1	TRBD1	TRBV7-9	CASSLGAGGSTEAFF	TGTGCCAGCAGCTTAGGAGCAGGGGGGTCCACTGAAGCTTTCTTT
once	TRBJ2-2	TRBD2	TRBV6-1	CASSVRLADNTGELFF	TGTGCCAGCAGTGTTCGACTAGCGGACAACACCGGGGAGCTGTTTTTT
-	TRBJ1-2	TRBD1	TRBV5-6	CASSLGTGYGYTF	TGTGCCAGCAGCTTGGGGACAGGGTACGGCTACACCTTC
-	TRBJ2-1	TRBD2	TRBV6-1	CATEVSGGSYNEQFF	TGTGCCACAGAGGTCAGCGGGGGCTCCTACAATGAGCAGTTCTTC
-	TRBJ1-1	-	TRBV9	CASSPVSGTEAFF	TGTGCCAGCAGCCCTGTGTCGGGGACTGAAGCTTTCTTT
-	TRBJ2-7	-	TRBV27	CASSFGTGYEQYF	TGTGCCAGCAGTTTCGGAACAGGGTACGAGCAGTACTTC
-	TRBJ2-7	-	TRBV7-8	CASRPLRAIAYEQYF	TGTGCCAGCAGACCACTCAGGGCGATCGCCTACGAGCAGTACTTC
-	TRBJ1-5	TRBD1	TRBV30	CAWGTGANQPQHF	TGTGCCTGGGGGACAGGCGCTAATCAGCCCCAGCATTTT
-	TRBJ2-7	TRBD1	TRBV27	CASSLIGRGDRGWYEQYF	TGTGCCAGCAGTTTAATCGGTCGGGGGGACAGGGGTTGGTACGAGCAGTACTTC
-	TRBJ2-1	TRBD1	TRBV28	CASRTTGYNEQFF	TGTGCCAGCAGGACGACAGGGTACAATGAGCAGTTCTTC
-	TRBJ2-1	-	TRBV4-1	CASSQDAGLGAADNEQFF	TGCGCCAGCAGCCAAGATGCCGGGTTGGGGGCGGCCGACAATGAGCAGTTCTTC
-	TRBJ2-1	-	TRBV25-1	CASRLGEGQFF	TGTGCCAGCAGACTCGGTGAGGGGCAGTTCTTC
-	TRBJ1-2	TRBD1	TRBV2	CASSLGQGYGYTF	TGTGCCAGCAGTCTCGGACAGGGCTATGGCTACACCTTC
once	TRBJ1-2	TRBD1	TRBV30	CATGGGQVGRITRRGYTF	TGTGCCACGGGCGGCGGACAGGTCGGGCGGATCACACGTCGCGGCTACACCTTC
-	TRBJ1-4	-	TRBV28	CASSLAGTRLFF	TGTGCCAGCAGCCTCGCAGGGACTCGCCTGTTTTTT
-	TRBJ2-5	-	TRBV5-1	CASGPTGGVSETQYF	TGCGCCAGCGGCCCCACGGGGGGCGTATCGGAGACCCAGTACTTC
-	TRBJ1-1	-	TRBV7-2	CASSSSPQGTEAFF	TGTGCCAGCAGCTCCTCCCCGCAGGGCACTGAAGCTTTCTTT
-	TRBJ2-5	-	TRBV6-1	CASSFPGTPQETQYF	TGTGCCAGCAGTTTTCCCGGGACACCACAAGAGACCCAGTACTTC
-	TRBJ2-2	TRBD2	TRBV11-1	CASSSGTRMGTGELFF	TGTGCCAGCAGTTCCGGGACTAGAATGGGCACCGGGGAGCTGTTTTTT
-	TRBJ1-5	-	TRBV16	CASSRQGNQPQHF	TGTGCCAGCAGCCGTCAGGGCAATCAGCCCCAGCATTTT
-	TRBJ2-5	-	TRBV5-1	CASTSIETELNF	TGCGCCAGCACTTCCATCGAAACAGAACTCAACTTC
-	TRBJ2-1	-	TRBV19	CASSGRSGADEQFF	TGTGCCAGTAGTGGCAGGTCAGGGGCCGATGAGCAGTTCTTC
-	TRBJ1-1	-	TRBV29-1	CSVWGEVTEAFF	TGCAGCGTTTGGGGAGAGGTCACTGAAGCTTTCTTT
-	TRBJ2-2	-	TRBV6-4	CASSVSLTVNTGELFF	TGTGCCAGCAGTGTGAGTCTTACGGTTAACACCGGGGAGCTGTTTTTT
-	TRBJ1-2	TRBD1	TRBV28	CASSLSDRANYGYTF	TGTGCCAGCAGTTTATCGGACAGGGCGAACTATGGCTACACCTTC
few	TRBJ2-3	TRBD2	TRBV27	CASSYNSGGDTDTQYF	TGTGCCAGCAGCTACAACAGCGGGGGGGACACAGATACGCAGTATTTT